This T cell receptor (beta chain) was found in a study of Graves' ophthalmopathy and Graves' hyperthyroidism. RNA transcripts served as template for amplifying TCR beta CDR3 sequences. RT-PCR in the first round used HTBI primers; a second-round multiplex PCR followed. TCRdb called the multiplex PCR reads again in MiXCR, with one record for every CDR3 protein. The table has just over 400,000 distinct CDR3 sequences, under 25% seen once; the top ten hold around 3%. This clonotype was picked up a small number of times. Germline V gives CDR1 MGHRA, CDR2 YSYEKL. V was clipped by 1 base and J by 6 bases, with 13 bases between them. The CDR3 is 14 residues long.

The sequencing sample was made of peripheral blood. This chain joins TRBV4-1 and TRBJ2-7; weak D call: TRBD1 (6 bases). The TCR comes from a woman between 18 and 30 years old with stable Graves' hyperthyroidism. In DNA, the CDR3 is TGCGCCAGCAGCCAAGTTGTAGGGGGTCGCGAGCAGTACTTC. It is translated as CASSQVVGGREQYF.